The present entry profiles one T cell receptor beta chain with its context. Its specificity is not known. Use of 60 Vbeta and 13 Jbeta primers characterized the PCR. The repertoire was sequenced with immunoSEQ multiplex PCR; TCRdb's copy has only in-frame clones and lacks some. The repertoire holds 150,000 to 200,000 clones, with more than 70% as singletons. The junction had 11 bases not matched to a gene; V was cut back by 5 bases and J by 2 bases. The CDR3 covers 16 residues. Germline CDR1 reads MDHEN; CDR2 reads SYDVKM. This record belongs to a study of cytomegalovirus exposure and HLA in healthy donors. General study results and limits: The investigators catalogued 164 TCR beta chains as cytomegalovirus-associated. According to an earlier analysis, most TCR beta V segments yielded productive rearrangements about 90% or about 30% of the time. TCR beta sequences numbering around 15,000 were associated with HLA alleles at 0.05 false discovery rate in a later analysis.

Sequenced material: PBMCs. The sequence was collected from a male donor in good health and CMV-seronegative. J is TRBJ2-7 and V is TRBV28; 8 bases match TRBD2. The DNA for the CDR3 is TGTGCCAGCAGTCATCTCGGGGGGGGAATCCCCTACGAGCAGTACTTC. This gives the protein CASSHLGGGIPYEQYF.